Listed below are T cell receptor beta chains from one sample, sequenced in a study of graft-versus-host responses after intestinal transplantation. For these receptors, no antigen is known. TCRdb's table, derived via immunoSEQ multiplex PCR, lists solely in-frame clones and lacks some. The sample contains some 87,000 clones, roughly 92% of which appear only once. The source material was unstimulated CD4+ T cells sorted from spleen or lymph node cells, sampled before intestinal transplant. These receptors all come from a human donor who received an intestinal transplant. CDR3s include the opening cysteine and the closing phenylalanine or tryptophan. The D gene is left open where the match is weak. Size values are once, few and many counts, or a class for expanded clones, and some rows have none.

CDR3 protein: CASSLGTKYGYTF
CDR3 DNA: TGTGCCAGCAGTTTAGGGACAAAATACGGCTACACCTTC
V gene: TRBV27
clone size: .
J gene: TRBJ1-2
D gene: .

CDR3 protein: CARGDPGHRNTEAFF
CDR3 DNA: TGTGCCAGGGGAGATCCGGGACACAGGAACACTGAAGCTTTCTTT
V gene: TRBV6-4
clone size: .
J gene: TRBJ1-1
D gene: .

CDR3 protein: CASSRGGENEKLFF
CDR3 DNA: TGTGCCAGCTCACGTGGGGGGGAGAATGAAAAACTGTTTTTT
V gene: TRBV18
clone size: once
J gene: TRBJ1-4
D gene: .

CDR3 protein: CSGRPGVAEGADTQYF
CDR3 DNA: TGCAGCGGCCGTCCGGGGGTGGCGGAGGGGGCCGATACGCAGTATTTT
V gene: TRBV29-1
clone size: .
J gene: TRBJ2-3
D gene: .

CDR3 protein: CASSFRTGTYTGELFF
CDR3 DNA: TGCGCCAGCAGCTTTCGGACAGGAACCTACACCGGGGAGCTGTTTTTT
V gene: TRBV5-1
clone size: .
J gene: TRBJ2-2
D gene: TRBD1

CDR3 protein: CASSKAGGQQVYEQYF
CDR3 DNA: TGTGCCAGCAGCAAAGCCGGTGGACAGCAAGTCTACGAGCAGTACTTC
V gene: TRBV7-6
clone size: .
J gene: TRBJ2-7
D gene: .

CDR3 protein: CASSSLADANTGELFF
CDR3 DNA: TGTGCCAGCAGCTCACTAGCGGACGCGAACACCGGGGAGCTGTTTTTT
V gene: TRBV7-7
clone size: .
J gene: TRBJ2-2
D gene: TRBD2

CDR3 protein: CASRTGDYNEQFF
CDR3 DNA: TGTGCCAGCAGGACAGGGGACTACAATGAGCAGTTCTTC
V gene: TRBV25-1
clone size: .
J gene: TRBJ2-1
D gene: TRBD1

CDR3 protein: CSVGTSGYEQYF
CDR3 DNA: TGCAGCGTTGGGACTAGCGGTTACGAGCAGTACTTC
V gene: TRBV29-1
clone size: .
J gene: TRBJ2-7
D gene: TRBD2

CDR3 protein: CASSTGRNTEAFF
CDR3 DNA: TGTGCCAGTAGTACGGGACGGAACACTGAAGCTTTCTTT
V gene: TRBV19
clone size: .
J gene: TRBJ1-1
D gene: .

CDR3 protein: CASSLEQGNSPLHF
CDR3 DNA: TGCGCCAGCAGCTTGGAACAGGGGAATTCACCCCTCCACTTT
V gene: TRBV5-1
clone size: .
J gene: TRBJ1-6
D gene: TRBD1

CDR3 protein: CASSGKRQGRNTGELFF
CDR3 DNA: TGTGCCAGCAGCGGAAAGAGACAGGGCAGAAACACCGGGGAGCTGTTTTTT
V gene: TRBV7-8
clone size: .
J gene: TRBJ2-2
D gene: TRBD1

CDR3 protein: CASSVVSTNEKLFF
CDR3 DNA: TGCGCCAGCAGTGTGGTTTCAACTAATGAAAAACTGTTTTTT
V gene: TRBV10-2
clone size: .
J gene: TRBJ1-4
D gene: .

CDR3 protein: CASSLAGWEADTQYF
CDR3 DNA: TGTGCCAGCAGCTTAGCGGGATGGGAGGCAGATACGCAGTATTTT
V gene: TRBV7-9
clone size: .
J gene: TRBJ2-3
D gene: .